Below are 30 T cell receptor beta chains sequenced from a single sample in a study of T-cell reconstitution after alpha-beta-depleted transplantation in children. Unique molecular identifiers were incorporated when the TCRbeta library was constructed. TCRdb used MiXCR to reprocess the PCR reads, holding one entry per CDR3 protein. The sample contains 250,000 to 300,000 distinct CDR3 sequences, approximately 9.8% of which appear only once. The material was PBMCs from the stem cell graft donor, obtained from the stem cell graft. The receptors shown here come from a human donor who donated a stem cell graft to a child with SCID.

The V gene is TRBV5-1, the J gene TRBJ2-5; TRBD1 matches 10 bases. J lost 2 bases, V lost 1 base, and 5 bases had no gene match. Germline CDR1 reads SGHRS; CDR2 reads YFSETQ. This CDR3 spans 16 amino acids. CDR3 loop: CASSLLGQGSQETQYF. In DNA form, the CDR3 reads TGCGCCAGCAGCTTGTTGGGACAGGGGAGTCAAGAGACCCAGTACTTC.

This sequence joins TRBV5-1 and TRBJ2-3, with D possibly being TRBD1 or TRBD2 (5 bases each). Per the germline V gene, CDR1 is SGHRS and CDR2 is YFSETQ. V was clipped by 6 bases and J by 2 bases, with 7 bases between them. The CDR3 extends over 12 amino acids. The CDR3 region is CASTGPTDTQYF. CDR3 nucleotide sequence: TGCGCCAGCACGGGGCCCACAGATACGCAGTATTTT.

J is TRBJ1-1 and V is TRBV2; D ambiguous. CDR3 length equals 12 residues. V lost 6 bases and J lost 4, with 9 bases in between. Germline CDR1 reads SNHLY; CDR2 reads FYNNEI. The CDR3 DNA reads TGTGCCAGCAGGGGCGGATTCACTGAAGCTTTCTTT. Amino acid sequence: CASRGGFTEAFF.

J is TRBJ2-7 and V is TRBV18; D may be TRBD1 (5 bases). V lost 2 bases to trimming and J lost 6 bases, with 11 bases between them. Germline V lookup: CDR1 KGHSH, CDR2 LQKENI. The CDR3 has 13 residues. CDR3 loop: CASSPGRVPEQYF. CDR3 nucleotide sequence: TGTGCCAGCTCACCAGGCAGGGTGCCCGAGCAGTACTTC.

This clonotype was picked up many times. J is TRBJ2-1 and V is TRBV6-1, with TRBD2 matching 13 bases. The V gene end was trimmed by 6 bases and the J gene end by 6 bases; junction bases not matched to a gene: 5. Germline CDR1 and CDR2: MNHNS and SASEGT. This CDR3 is built from 15 residues. CDR3 loop: CASRWTSGRPNEQFF. The CDR3 DNA reads TGTGCCAGCAGATGGACTAGCGGGAGACCCAATGAGCAGTTCTTC.

Only a few counts were recorded for this clonotype. J is TRBJ2-1 and V is TRBV29-1; no firm D call. Germline CDR1 reads SQVTM; CDR2 reads ANQGSEA. Trimming shortened V by 6 bases and J by 16 bases, and 22 bases separated the two germline ends. This CDR3 contains 12 residues. CDR3 bases: TGCAGCGTAGATGATCTTGCTCGAGTTCTTTTCTTC. As protein: CSVDDLARVLFF.

The chain is built from TRBV7-6 and TRBJ1-2; TRBD1 aligns across 9 bases. CDR3 length: 14 residues. Looked up from germline, CDR1 is SGHVS and CDR2 is FNYEAQ. The V segment lost 5 bases and the J segment 5 bases; nucleotides outside the gene matches: 6. The DNA for the CDR3 is TGTGCCAGCAGCCTGACGACAGGGGGTTATGGCTACACCTTC. This encodes CASSLTTGGYGYTF.

At least ten counts were recorded for this clonotype. The rearrangement joins TRBV6-1 to TRBJ2-7; 9 nucleotides agree with TRBD1. The V and J ends lost 6 bases and 0 bases, in that order; junction bases with no gene match: 6. This CDR3 is 15 amino acids long. Germline V gene data show CDR1 as MNHNS and CDR2 as SASEGT. CDR3 DNA sequence: TGTGCCAGCAGCCCGACAGGGGGTCCCTCCTACGAGCAGTACTTC. Translated, it gives CASSPTGGPSYEQYF.

This chain links TRBV20-1 with TRBJ2-5; 11 bases are shared with TRBD2. Trimming cost V 0 bases and J 5 bases; bases outside gene matches: 2. The germline gives CDR1 DFQATT, CDR2 SNEGSKA (reference sequence). This CDR3 contains 14 residues. The CDR3 DNA sequence: TGCAGTGCTAGAGATGTAGCGGGGGGGGAGACCCAGTACTTC. Amino acid sequence: CSARDVAGGETQYF.

The chain combines TRBV5-1 with TRBJ1-1; a weak D match, TRBD1 (5 bases). This CDR3 comprises 12 residues. Trimming removed 4 bases at V and 11 bases at J, with 15 bases between. Germline lookup yields CDR1 SGHRS and CDR2 YFSETQ. The CDR3 nucleotides are TGCGCCAGCAGCATGGGGGGGGATAGGGCTTTCTTT. This sequence encodes CASSMGGDRAFF.

The chain carries TRBV3-1 and TRBJ2-3; D gene ambiguous. In germline, CDR1 is LGHDT, CDR2 YNNKEL (reference sequence). The CDR3 runs 15 residues. Trimming stripped 0 bases from V and 5 bases from J, with 12 bases between. The CDR3, as DNA: TGTGCCAGCAGCCAAGAAGGCGTGCAAGGAGATACGCAGTATTTT. Translating it yields CASSQEGVQGDTQYF.

There are many counts of this clonotype. This chain connects TRBV27 to TRBJ2-2, with a possible D match to TRBD2 (6 bases). Germline CDR1 reads MNHEY; CDR2 reads SMNVEV (reference sequence). The V gene lost 3 bases and the J gene lost 5 bases, with 16 bases spanning the gap. This CDR3 region has 16 residues. DNA of the CDR3: TGTGCCAGCAGTTTTGCAGGCGTAGGAGGGACCGGGGAGCTGTTTTTT. Its protein is CASSFAGVGGTGELFF.

The gene calls are TRBV7-9 and TRBJ2-1; D unresolved. The ends were cut back, 7 bases at V and 1 base at J, with 5 bases in the middle. Per the germline V gene, CDR1 is SEHNR and CDR2 is FQNEAQ (reference sequence). The CDR3 consists of 12 residues. The CDR3 here is CASTISYNEQFF. The CDR3 coding sequence is TGTGCCAGCACTATTTCCTACAATGAGCAGTTCTTC.

The V gene is TRBV5-1, the J gene TRBJ2-1; D is possibly TRBD1 or TRBD2 (6 bases each). Germline lookup yields CDR1 SGHRS and CDR2 YFSETQ. The CDR3 is made up of 15 amino acids. Trimming stripped 0 bases from V and 8 bases from J, with 15 bases between. CDR3 amino acids: CASSLERGRFYEQFF. CDR3 DNA: TGCGCCAGCAGCTTGGAACGGGGGCGCTTCTATGAGCAGTTCTTC.

The chain links TRBV14 to TRBJ2-5; D might be TRBD1 (6 bases). The CDR3 extends over 17 amino acids. The germline V gene encodes CDR1 SGHDN and CDR2 FVKESK. V shed 0 bases and J shed 5 bases, with 19 bases lying between them. Written as DNA, the CDR3 is TGTGCCAGCAGCCAAGATAGCCTGGGGACATTCCAGGAGACCCAGTACTTC. This sequence encodes CASSQDSLGTFQETQYF.

The chain joins TRBV7-8 to TRBJ2-5, with D unresolved. The CDR3 length is 11 residues. Per the germline V gene, CDR1 is SGHVS and CDR2 is FQNEAQ. V was trimmed by 5 bases and J by 7 bases, leaving 8 bases between them. The CDR3 reads CASSLIGTQYF. DNA of the CDR3: TGTGCCAGCAGCCTAATTGGGACCCAGTACTTC.

This clonotype showed up many times. The chain couples TRBV12-3 or TRBV12-4 to TRBJ1-1, with TRBD1 identical over 9 bases. The CDR3 loop spans 15 amino acids. V dropped 7 bases and J dropped 6; count of bases not matched to a gene: 12. The CDR3 coding sequence is TGTGCCAGCATTCCCCAGGACAGGGGAGGACCTGAAGCTTTCTTT. Translated: CASIPQDRGGPEAFF.

This rearrangement joins TRBV6-1 to TRBJ2-5; D perhaps matches TRBD1 (6 bases). Trimming cost V 7 bases and J 5 bases, with 17 bases left between them. CDR1 is MNHNS, CDR2 SASEGT, per germline. The CDR3 runs 14 residues. CDR3 protein: CASIKPGEIETQYF. For the CDR3, the DNA is TGTGCCAGCATCAAACCAGGGGAGATTGAGACCCAGTACTTC.

The V and J genes are TRBV7-6 and TRBJ1-1; D possibly corresponds to TRBD1 (5 bases). Germline V gene sequence: CDR1 SGHVS, CDR2 FNYEAQ. The CDR3 is made up of 14 amino acids. Trimming took 5 bases from V and 6 from J, leaving 16 bases between them. CDR3 sequence (DNA): TGTGCCAGCAGCGCCGGGGACGGAGGATCTGAAGCTTTCTTT. It codes for CASSAGDGGSEAFF.

This clonotype was picked up a small number of times. This rearrangement joins TRBV7-9 to TRBJ1-1; D perhaps matches TRBD1 (6 bases). This CDR3 region has 14 residues. Trimming removed 1 base at V and 7 bases at J, with 13 bases between. CDR1 is SEHNR, CDR2 FQNEAQ, per germline (reference sequence). The CDR3, as DNA: TGTGCCAGCAGCTTAGAGGCAGGGGAGGATGAAGCTTTCTTT. Translating it yields CASSLEAGEDEAFF.

This clonotype appeared a few times. This sequence joins TRBV2 and TRBJ2-7, with D possibly matching TRBD2 (6 bases). Per germline, CDR1 SNHLY and CDR2 FYNNEI. V was cut by 3 bases and J by 1 base, with 10 bases left in between. The CDR3 is made up of 14 amino acids. In DNA, the CDR3 is TGTGCCAGCAGTGACGGGACTGATTCCTACGAGCAGTACTTC. Its protein is CASSDGTDSYEQYF. Full variable domain (missing parts from reference TRBV2 and TRBJ2-7): EPEVTQTPSHQVTQMGQEVILRCVPISNHLYFYWYRQILGQKVEFLVSFYNNEISEKSEIFDDQFSVERPDGSNFTLKIRSTKLEDSAMYFCASSDGTDSYEQYFGPGTRLTVT.

This clonotype was found many times. CDR3 bases: TGTGCCAGCAGCCCCCAGGGGGCTGGAGAGACCCAGTACTTC. Encoded protein: CASSPQGAGETQYF. The chain couples TRBV3-1 to TRBJ2-5, with 8 bases lining up with TRBD1. This CDR3 contains 14 residues. Looked up from germline, CDR1 is LGHDT and CDR2 is YNNKEL (reference sequence). After removal of 4 bases from V and 4 bases from J, the junction contained 5 bases not matched to a gene.

This clonotype was detected a few times. V is TRBV7-9 and J is TRBJ2-3; unclear D gene. From germline, CDR1 is SEHNR and CDR2 FQNEAQ (reference sequence). The CDR3 totals 15 residues. The germline V and J ends were trimmed by 5 bases and 0 bases, with 12 bases remaining between them. The CDR3 DNA is TGTGCCAGCAGCCTTGTGGTGGATAGCACAGATACGCAGTATTTT. This gives the protein CASSLVVDSTDTQYF.

The J gene is TRBJ1-5, the V gene TRBV5-1, with 7 bases aligning to TRBD1. Germline CDR1 is SGHRS and CDR2 is YFSETQ. CDR3 size: 13 residues. V was pared by 3 bases and J by 6 bases, with 3 bases of the junction left unmatched. CDR3 sequence (DNA): TGCGCCAGCAGCTACCACAGGGGTCAGCCCCAGCATTTT. Residues: CASSYHRGQPQHF.

The chain uses TRBV4-1 and TRBJ1-2; TRBD1 might be the D (5 bases). The CDR3 covers 14 residues. The germline CDR1 and CDR2 sequences are MGHRA and YSYEKL. V was pared by 0 bases and J by 7 bases, with 12 bases between. Here the CDR3 DNA reads TGCGCCAGCAGCCAAGATAGGGCAGGGCTTGGCTACACCTTC. Protein sequence: CASSQDRAGLGYTF.

V and J are TRBV19 and TRBJ2-6; D unresolved. CDR1 is LNHDA and CDR2 is SQIVND in the germline V gene (reference sequence). The CDR3 has 16 residues. With 3 bases removed from V and 0 bases from J, the gap between germline ends came to 9 bases. This CDR3 reads CASSILSGSGANVLTF. DNA for the CDR3: TGTGCCAGTAGTATCCTTAGTGGCTCTGGGGCCAACGTCCTGACTTTC. Variable domain in full (rest from reference TRBV19 and TRBJ2-6): DGGITQSPKYLFRKEGQNVTLSCEQNLNHDAMYWYRQDPGQGLRLIYYSQIVNDFQKGDIAEGYSVSREKKESFPLTVTSAQKNPTAFYLCASSILSGSGANVLTFGAGSRLTVL.

This clonotype was seen ten or more times. J is TRBJ1-4 and V is TRBV5-1; the D gene is possibly TRBD1 (5 bases). Trimming removed 0 bases at V and 0 bases at J, with 12 bases between. Germline CDR1 is SGHRS and CDR2 is YFSETQ. CDR3 length equals 17 residues. CDR3 loop: CASSLVSGTATNEKLFF. The CDR3, as DNA: TGCGCCAGCAGCTTGGTCTCTGGGACCGCAACTAATGAAAAACTGTTTTTT.

This chain links TRBV5-1 with TRBJ1-5; TRBD1 matches 7 bases. J was trimmed by 3 bases and V by 5 bases; bases with no gene match: 8. Germline V CDR1 and CDR2: SGHRS, YFSETQ. This CDR3 spans 15 amino acids. The CDR3 nucleotides read TGCGCCAGCAGACCCGGGACAGTCACCAATCAGCCCCAGCATTTT. Amino acid sequence: CASRPGTVTNQPQHF.

This clonotype was counted between two and nine times. The chain has TRBV12-3 or TRBV12-4 and TRBJ2-3; the D call may be TRBD1 or TRBD2 (5 bases each). CDR3 length: 14 amino acids. Trimming shortened V by 3 bases and J by 5 bases, and 12 bases separated the two germline ends. Here the CDR3 DNA reads TGTGCCAGCAGTTTCTTAGCGAGGGGAGATACGCAGTATTTT. Amino acids: CASSFLARGDTQYF.

This rearrangement joins TRBV7-8 to TRBJ1-6; D gene uncertain. The germline V gene has CDR1 SGHVS and CDR2 FQNEAQ. Trimming stripped 2 bases from V and 0 bases from J, with 8 bases between. The CDR3 is 16 residues long. CDR3 residues: CASSLRPSSYNSPLHF. CDR3 in DNA: TGTGCCAGCAGCTTAAGGCCGAGCTCCTATAATTCACCCCTCCACTTT.